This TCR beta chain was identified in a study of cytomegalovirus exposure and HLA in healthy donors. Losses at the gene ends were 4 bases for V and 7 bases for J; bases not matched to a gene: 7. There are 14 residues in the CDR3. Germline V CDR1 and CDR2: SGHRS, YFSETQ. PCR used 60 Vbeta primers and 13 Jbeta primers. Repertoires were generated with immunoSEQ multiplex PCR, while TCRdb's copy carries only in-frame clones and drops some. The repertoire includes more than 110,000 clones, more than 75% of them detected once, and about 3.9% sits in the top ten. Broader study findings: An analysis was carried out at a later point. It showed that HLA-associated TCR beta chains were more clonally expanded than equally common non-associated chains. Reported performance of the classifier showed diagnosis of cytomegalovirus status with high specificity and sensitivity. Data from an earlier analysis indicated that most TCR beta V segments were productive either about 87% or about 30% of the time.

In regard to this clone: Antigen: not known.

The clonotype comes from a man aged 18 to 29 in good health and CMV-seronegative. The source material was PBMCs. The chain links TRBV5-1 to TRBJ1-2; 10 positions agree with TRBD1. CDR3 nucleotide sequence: TGCGCCAGCAGCCCAGAGACAGGGGGCGGTGGCTACACCTTC. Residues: CASSPETGGGGYTF.